One sample yielded the 26 T cell receptor beta chains listed below, sequenced in a study of T cells after posttransplantation cyclophosphamide. TCRdb keeps only in-frame clones here, not all; method: immunoSEQ multiplex PCR. Of about 7,000 clones listed, 92% are singletons. Cyclophosphamide on days +3 and +4 followed busulfan-fludarabine conditioning and a marrow graft. The specimen was PBMCs, collected 1404 days after allogeneic stem cell transplant with posttransplant cyclophosphamide. The receptor set was obtained from a female patient aged 50-65 years who received an allogeneic stem cell transplant from a related donor, was CMV-positive, and had no GVHD. Some T cells may possibly be graft donor cells.

The chain has TRBV5-8 and TRBJ1-1; 9 bases fit TRBD1. The germline V gene encodes CDR1 SGHTS and CDR2 YDEGEE. J lost 5 bases, V lost 0 bases, and 5 bases had no gene match. The CDR3 is 15 residues long. CDR3 DNA sequence: TGTGCCAGCAGCTTGGCCGGGGACAGGGAGACTGAAGCTTTCTTT. It encodes CASSLAGDRETEAFF.

In DNA form, the CDR3 reads TGTGCCAGCAGCTTATTTGGTAGCTGGGGGGGTTACAATGAGCAGTTCTTC. This gives the protein CASSLFGSWGGYNEQFF. The V gene is TRBV7-8, the J gene TRBJ2-1; TRBD2 aligns across 7 bases. V trimming: 2 bases; J trimming: 4 bases; junction bases outside the gene matches: 11. CDR1 and CDR2 from the germline V gene are SGHVS and FQNEAQ. The CDR3 consists of 17 residues.

The chain employs TRBV5-1 and TRBJ2-6; D call uncertain. Trimming removed 4 bases from V and 0 bases from J, with 11 bases in between. There are 16 residues in the CDR3. CDR1 is SGHRS, CDR2 YFSETQ, per germline. CDR3: CASSLELNSGANVLTF. Written as DNA, the CDR3 is TGCGCCAGCAGCCTCGAACTAAACTCTGGGGCCAACGTCCTGACTTTC.

This clone was seen only once. A junction end diverges from the germline sequence, so it may reflect a read error. This rearrangement joins TRBV7-9 to TRBJ2-2; D remains unclear. The germline CDR1 and CDR2 sequences are SEHNR and FQNEAQ (reference sequence). The CDR3 sequence is 12 residues long. Written as DNA, the CDR3 is TGTGCCAGCAGATTAGGAGCCGGGGAGCTGTTTTTT. It yields the protein CASRLGAGELFF.

The rearrangement joins TRBV28 to TRBJ2-1; no clear D. V was shortened by 10 bases and J by 0 bases, with 10 bases between the two germline ends. CDR3 size: 13 residues. Germline CDR1 reads MDHEN; CDR2 reads SYDVKM. DNA for the CDR3: TGTGCCACCCAGTCAAGCTCCTACAATGAGCAGTTCTTC. This encodes CATQSSSYNEQFF. The full variable domain, completed using reference TRBV28 and TRBJ2-1, is DVKVTQSSRYLVKRTGEKVFLECVQDMDHENMFWYRQDPGLGLRLIYFSYDVKMKEKGDIPEGYSVSREKKERFSLILESASTNQTSMYLCATQSSSYNEQFFGPGTRLTVL.

This chain uses TRBV6-5 with TRBJ1-2, with D tentatively TRBD1 (5 bases). Germline loops: CDR1 MNHEY, CDR2 SVGAGI. CDR3 size: 15 residues. V gave up 6 bases and J gave up 3 bases, with 17 bases separating them. In DNA form, the CDR3 reads TGTGCCAGCAGGATCTTGGGAGGGGCGGACTATGGCTACACCTTC. Its translation: CASRILGGADYGYTF.

The V and J genes are TRBV5-1 and TRBJ2-1; 8 nucleotides match TRBD1. With 3 bases clipped from V and 4 bases from J, the junction kept 9 bases outside the gene matches. This CDR3 spans 16 amino acids. The germline gives CDR1 SGHRS, CDR2 YFSETQ. The CDR3 here is CASSWGTGLQYNEQFF. CDR3 DNA: TGCGCCAGCAGCTGGGGGACAGGATTACAATACAATGAGCAGTTCTTC.

The gene calls are TRBV2 and TRBJ1-2; D might be TRBD1 (6 bases). This CDR3 has 14 residues. Germline-derived CDR1 and CDR2 are SNHLY and FYNNEI. V was cut by 8 bases and J by 1 base, with 14 bases left in between. This CDR3 reads CASSGDILNYGYTF. CDR3 in DNA: TGTGCCAGCTCTGGGGACATACTTAACTATGGCTACACCTTC.

To note about this clone: Other DNA variants within this sample encode the same CDR3. The V call is TRBV5-1, the J call TRBJ2-2; 8 bases align to TRBD2. The junction had 10 bases not matched to a gene; V was cut back by 4 bases and J by 5 bases. The germline gives CDR1 SGHRS, CDR2 YFSETQ. The CDR3 runs 16 residues. The CDR3 nucleotides read TGCGCCAGCAGCCCACTAGACAGCGGGAGAACCGGGGAGCTGTTTTTT. Its translation: CASSPLDSGRTGELFF.

The chain couples TRBV27 to TRBJ1-5, with 8 bases fitting TRBD1. The CDR3 runs to 15 residues. Germline loops: CDR1 MNHEY, CDR2 SMNVEV (reference sequence). Trimming removed 6 bases from V and 7 bases from J; junction bases left unmatched: 11. Written as DNA, the CDR3 is TGTGCCAGCAGCAGGGGGCAGGGTCGGGGGCAGCCCCAGCATTTT. It translates to CASSRGQGRGQPQHF.

A remark on this clone: The identical CDR3 is also encoded by other nucleotide sequences in the sample. CDR3: CASSLGQGLSTGNTIYF. The CDR3, as DNA: TGTGCCAGCAGCCTGGGCCAGGGTCTATCAACTGGAAACACCATATATTTT. The J gene is TRBJ1-3, the V gene TRBV7-2; the D gene is possibly TRBD1 (5 bases). Germline lookup yields CDR1 SGHTA and CDR2 FQGNSA. This CDR3 contains 17 residues. Trimming left V 5 bases short and J 2 bases short, with 19 bases between. The full variable domain, in which reference TRBV7-2 and TRBJ1-3 provide the parts outside the CDR3, is GAGVSQSPSNKVTEKGKDVELRCDPISGHTALYWYRQSLGQGLEFLIYFQGNSAPDKSGLPSDRFSAERTGGSVSTLTIQRTQQEDSAVYLCASSLGQGLSTGNTIYFGEGSWLTVV.

The V call is TRBV4-1, the J call TRBJ2-3; D is possibly TRBD2 (5 bases). Trimming pared 3 bases from V and 4 bases from J, leaving 17 bases between. The CDR3 is made up of 16 amino acids. Germline CDR1 is MGHRA and CDR2 is YSYEKL. CDR3 loop: CASSHQLVLRPDTQYF. CDR3 nucleotides: TGCGCCAGCAGCCACCAACTAGTCCTCAGGCCAGATACGCAGTATTTT.

The V call is TRBV6-5, the J call TRBJ2-7; D is unclear. Germline CDR1 MNHEY, CDR2 SVGAGI. This CDR3 has 15 amino acids. V lost 0 bases and J 2 bases, leaving 11 bases between the germline ends. For the CDR3, the DNA is TGTGCCAGCAGTTACTCGCGACTTGATACCTACGAGCAGTACTTC. Translating it yields CASSYSRLDTYEQYF.

This rearrangement joins TRBV18 to TRBJ2-5; D is unclear. The J call is in doubt because the DNA end fits TRBJ2-7 better. The CDR3 has 12 residues. The germline V gene encodes CDR1 KGHSH and CDR2 LQKENI. The CDR3 nucleotides are TGTGCCAGCTCACCGGAGTCCTACGAGCAGTACTTC. Protein product: CASSPESYEQYF.

The J gene is TRBJ2-7, the V gene TRBV4-2; 8 nucleotides match TRBD2. The germline CDR1 and CDR2 sequences are LGHNA and YNFKEQ. The V and J ends lost 0 bases and 3 bases, in that order; junction bases with no gene match: 13. The CDR3 runs to 18 residues. CDR3 DNA sequence: TGTGCCAGCAGCCAAGATAGTACGGGAGGGGACTTTCTCTACGAGCAGTACTTC. It specifies CASSQDSTGGDFLYEQYF.

V usage is TRBV7-6 and J usage is TRBJ2-1; weak D call: TRBD2 (5 bases). The CDR3 loop spans 15 amino acids. V lost 4 bases and J 1 base, leaving 11 bases between the germline ends. In germline, CDR1 is SGHVS, CDR2 FNYEAQ. In DNA, the CDR3 is TGTGCCAGCAGCTCGGAGGTAGGGTCCTACAATGAGCAGTTCTTC. Its translation is CASSSEVGSYNEQFF.

This clone was seen just once. The rearrangement uses TRBV5-1 and TRBJ1-4; no definite D call. The CDR3 extends over 15 amino acids. Germline CDR1 SGHRS, CDR2 YFSETQ. V dropped 0 bases and J dropped 3 bases, with 9 bases sitting between them. CDR3 DNA sequence: TGCGCCAGCAGCTTGGGTACGAGATCTAATGAAAAACTGTTTTTT. It translates to CASSLGTRSNEKLFF.

The gene calls are TRBV29-1 and TRBJ2-3, with TRBD1 identical over 8 bases. J gave up 4 bases and V 7 bases, and 7 bases lay outside the gene matches. The CDR3 contains 13 residues. CDR1 and CDR2 (germline): SQVTM, ANQGSEA. CDR3 region: CSAGQGGADTQYF. In nucleotides, the CDR3 is TGCAGCGCCGGACAGGGAGGTGCAGATACGCAGTATTTT.

Comments on this clone: One end of the junction varies from germline; a read error may be responsible. This chain joins TRBV19 and TRBJ1-1; D is ambiguous. The germline gives CDR1 LNHDA, CDR2 SQIVND (reference sequence). This CDR3 contains 13 residues. The CDR3 here is CASRIALNTEAFF. The DNA of the CDR3 is TGTGCCAGTAGGATAGCTCTGAACACTGAAGCTTTCTTT.

J is TRBJ2-7 and V is TRBV5-4; the D gene is possibly TRBD1 (6 bases). Germline V gene data show CDR1 as SGHNT and CDR2 as YYREEE (reference sequence). The CDR3 totals 14 residues. The ends were cut back, 4 bases at V and 2 bases at J, with 13 bases in the middle. The CDR3 here is CASSPPGQPYEQYF. For the CDR3, the DNA is TGTGCCAGCAGCCCGCCAGGACAGCCCTACGAGCAGTACTTC. Combining the CDR3 with reference TRBV5-4 and TRBJ2-7 gives the whole variable domain ETGVTQSPTHLIKTRGQQVTLRCSSQSGHNTVSWYQQALGQGPQFIFQYYREEENGRGNFPPRFSGLQFPNYSSELNVNALELDDSALYLCASSPPGQPYEQYFGPGTRLTVT.

The chain recombines TRBV21-1 with TRBJ1-1; whether TRBD1, the table's D call, matches the DNA was not checked. TRBV21-1 is a documented pseudogene. This CDR3 region has 15 residues. The CDR3 DNA reads TGTGCCAGCAGCAAGAGGACACGCTCCAACCGCGAAGCTTTCTTT. Residues: CASSKRTRSNREAFF.

The chain is built from TRBV7-8 and TRBJ1-2, with 7 bases fitting TRBD1. With 5 bases clipped from V and 4 bases from J, the junction kept 4 bases outside the gene matches. Germline CDR1 is SGHVS and CDR2 is FQNEAQ. The CDR3 runs to 13 residues. This CDR3 reads CASSPRGLYGYTF. The CDR3 coding sequence is TGTGCCAGCAGCCCAAGGGGGCTCTATGGCTACACCTTC.

This clone was seen a single time. The chain uses TRBV5-1 and TRBJ2-2; D is perhaps TRBD1 (6 bases). V was cut by 2 bases and J by 2 bases, with 10 bases left in between. CDR1 is SGHRS, CDR2 YFSETQ, per germline. The CDR3 runs to 15 residues. The CDR3 DNA is TGCGCCAGCAGCTTTAGGGGGTCAAACACCGGGGAGCTGTTTTTT. This codes for CASSFRGSNTGELFF.

The chain recombines TRBV5-1 with TRBJ2-7; the D is unclear. Per the germline V gene, CDR1 is SGHRS and CDR2 is YFSETQ. V lost 4 bases, J lost 3 bases, and 5 bases lay in between. This CDR3 comprises 11 residues. The CDR3 sequence is CASSPGYEQYF. CDR3 coding DNA: TGCGCCAGCAGCCCAGGCTACGAGCAGTACTTC.

The chain carries TRBV5-4 and TRBJ2-1, with TRBD2 as a possible D gene (6 bases). Per the germline V gene, CDR1 is SGHNT and CDR2 is YYREEE (reference sequence). The CDR3 loop spans 15 amino acids. V was clipped by 3 bases and J by 3 bases, with 13 bases between them. The CDR3, as DNA: TGTGCCAGCAGCTCCAAAGCAGCGGGCTACAATGAGCAGTTCTTC. Its translation is CASSSKAAGYNEQFF.

This chain joins TRBV19 and TRBJ2-3; TRBD2 matches at 10 bases. The V segment lost 3 bases and the J segment 3 bases; nucleotides outside the gene matches: 3. Per germline, CDR1 LNHDA and CDR2 SQIVND (reference sequence). This CDR3 has 15 amino acids. CDR3 loop: CASSIGLAETDTQYF. The CDR3, as DNA: TGTGCCAGTAGTATTGGACTAGCGGAAACAGATACGCAGTATTTT.